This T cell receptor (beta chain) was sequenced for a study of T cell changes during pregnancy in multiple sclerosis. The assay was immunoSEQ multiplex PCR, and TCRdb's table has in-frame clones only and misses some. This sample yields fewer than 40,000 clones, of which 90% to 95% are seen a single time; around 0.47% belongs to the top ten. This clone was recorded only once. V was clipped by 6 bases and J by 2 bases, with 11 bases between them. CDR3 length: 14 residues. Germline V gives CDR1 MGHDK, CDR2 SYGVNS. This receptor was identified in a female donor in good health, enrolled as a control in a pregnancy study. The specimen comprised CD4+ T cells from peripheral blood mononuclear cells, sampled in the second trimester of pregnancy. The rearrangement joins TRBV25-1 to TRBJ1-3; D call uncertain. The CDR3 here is CASSGVGPGNTIYF. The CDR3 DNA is TGTGCCAGCAGCGGGGTAGGACCTGGAAACACCATATATTTT.